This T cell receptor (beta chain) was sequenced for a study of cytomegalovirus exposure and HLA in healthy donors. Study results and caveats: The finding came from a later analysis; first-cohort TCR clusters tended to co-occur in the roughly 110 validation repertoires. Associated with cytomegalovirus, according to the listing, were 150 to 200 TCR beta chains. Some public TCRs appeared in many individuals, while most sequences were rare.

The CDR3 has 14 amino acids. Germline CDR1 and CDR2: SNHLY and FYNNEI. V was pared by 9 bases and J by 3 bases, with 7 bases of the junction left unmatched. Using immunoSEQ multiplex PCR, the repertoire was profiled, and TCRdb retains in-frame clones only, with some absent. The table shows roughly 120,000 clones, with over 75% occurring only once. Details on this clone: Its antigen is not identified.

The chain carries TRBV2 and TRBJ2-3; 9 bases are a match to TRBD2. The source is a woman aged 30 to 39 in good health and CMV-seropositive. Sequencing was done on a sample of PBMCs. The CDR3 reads CARTGAGGTDTQYF. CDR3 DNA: TGTGCCAGGACGGGAGCGGGAGGAACAGATACGCAGTATTTT.